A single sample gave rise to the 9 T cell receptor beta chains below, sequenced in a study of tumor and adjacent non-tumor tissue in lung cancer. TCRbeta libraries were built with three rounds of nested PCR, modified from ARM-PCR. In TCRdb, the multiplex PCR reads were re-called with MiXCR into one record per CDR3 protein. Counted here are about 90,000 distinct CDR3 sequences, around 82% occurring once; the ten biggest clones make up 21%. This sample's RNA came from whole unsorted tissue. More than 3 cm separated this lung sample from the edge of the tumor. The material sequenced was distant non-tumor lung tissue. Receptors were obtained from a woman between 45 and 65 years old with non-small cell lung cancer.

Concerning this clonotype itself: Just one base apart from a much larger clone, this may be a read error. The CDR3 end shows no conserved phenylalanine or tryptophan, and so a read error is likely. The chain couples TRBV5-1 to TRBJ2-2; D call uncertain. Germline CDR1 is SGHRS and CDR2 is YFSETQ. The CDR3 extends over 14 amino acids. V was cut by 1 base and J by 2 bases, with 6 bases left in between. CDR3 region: CASSLISNTGELFI. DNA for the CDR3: TGCGCCAGCAGCTTGATCAGTAACACCGGGGAGCTGTTTATT.

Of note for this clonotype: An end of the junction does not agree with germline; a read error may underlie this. The CDR3 loop reads CASSEQGGLWAEAFF. The DNA for the CDR3 is TGTGCCAGCAGTGAACAAGGCGGACTGTGGGCTGAAGCTTTTTTT. The rearrangement links TRBV6-1 to TRBJ1-1, with D uncertain. This CDR3 has 15 residues. The germline V gene has CDR1 MNHNS and CDR2 SASEGT.

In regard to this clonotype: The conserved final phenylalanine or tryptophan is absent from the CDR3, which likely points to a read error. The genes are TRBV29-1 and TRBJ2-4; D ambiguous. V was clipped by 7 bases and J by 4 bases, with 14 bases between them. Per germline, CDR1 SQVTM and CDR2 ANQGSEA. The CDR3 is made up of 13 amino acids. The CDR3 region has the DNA TGCAGCGCTTTCCCTGGGAAAAAAAACATTCAGTACTTA. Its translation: CSAFPGKKNIQYL.

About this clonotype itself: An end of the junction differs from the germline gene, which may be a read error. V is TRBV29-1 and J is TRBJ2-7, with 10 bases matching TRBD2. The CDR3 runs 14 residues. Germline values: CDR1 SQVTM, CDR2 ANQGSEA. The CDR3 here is CSFISGRAIHEYHF. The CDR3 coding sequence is TGCAGCTTCATCAGCGGGAGGGCAATCCACGAGTATCACTTC.

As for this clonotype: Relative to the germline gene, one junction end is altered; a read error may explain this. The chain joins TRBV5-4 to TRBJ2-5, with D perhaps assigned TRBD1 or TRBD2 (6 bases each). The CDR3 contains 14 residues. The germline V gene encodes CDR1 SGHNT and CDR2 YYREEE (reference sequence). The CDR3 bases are TGTGCCAGCAGCCGTCTGGCGGAGGGGGAGACTCAGTACTTC. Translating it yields CASSRLAEGETQYF.

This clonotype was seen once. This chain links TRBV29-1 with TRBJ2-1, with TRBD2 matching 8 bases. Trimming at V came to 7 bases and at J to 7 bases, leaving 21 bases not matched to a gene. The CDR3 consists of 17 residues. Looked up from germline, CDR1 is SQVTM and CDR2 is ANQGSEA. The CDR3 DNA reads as TGCAGCGGGGCCGGGACTATCGGGAGGGTGACGTGGAATGAGCAGTTCTTC. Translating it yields CSGAGTIGRVTWNEQFF.

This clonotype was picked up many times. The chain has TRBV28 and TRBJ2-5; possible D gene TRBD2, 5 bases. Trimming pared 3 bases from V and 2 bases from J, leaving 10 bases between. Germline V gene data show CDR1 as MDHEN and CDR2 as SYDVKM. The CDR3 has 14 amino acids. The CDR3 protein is CASSFGGKQETQYF. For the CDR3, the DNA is TGTGCCAGCAGTTTTGGAGGAAAGCAAGAGACCCAGTACTTC.

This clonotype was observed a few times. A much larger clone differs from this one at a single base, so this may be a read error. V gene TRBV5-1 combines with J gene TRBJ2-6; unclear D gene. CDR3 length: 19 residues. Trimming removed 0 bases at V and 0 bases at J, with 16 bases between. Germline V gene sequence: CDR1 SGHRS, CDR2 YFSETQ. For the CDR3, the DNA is TGCGCCAGCAGCTTGGCCCGTCAGGACCAATACTCTGGGGCCAACGTCCTGACTTTC. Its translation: CASSLARQDQYSGANVLTF.

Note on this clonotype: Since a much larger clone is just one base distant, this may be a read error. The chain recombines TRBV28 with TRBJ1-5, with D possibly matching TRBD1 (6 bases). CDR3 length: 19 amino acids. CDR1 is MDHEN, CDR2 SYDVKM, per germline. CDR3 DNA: TGTGCCGGCAGTTTTATTCTCTCCGGGACACCATATAGCAATCAGCCCCAGCATTTT. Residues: CAGSFILSGTPYSNQPQHF.